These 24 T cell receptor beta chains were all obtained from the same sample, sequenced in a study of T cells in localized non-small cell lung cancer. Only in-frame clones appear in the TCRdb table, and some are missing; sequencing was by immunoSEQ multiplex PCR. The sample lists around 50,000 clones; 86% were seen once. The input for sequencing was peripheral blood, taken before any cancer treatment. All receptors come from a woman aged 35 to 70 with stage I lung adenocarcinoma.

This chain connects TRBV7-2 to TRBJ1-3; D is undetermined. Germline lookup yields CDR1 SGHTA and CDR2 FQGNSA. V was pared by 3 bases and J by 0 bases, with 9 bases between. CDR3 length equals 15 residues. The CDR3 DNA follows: TGTGCCAGCAGCTTTCTGTCTATCTCTGGAAACACCATATATTTT. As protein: CASSFLSISGNTIYF.

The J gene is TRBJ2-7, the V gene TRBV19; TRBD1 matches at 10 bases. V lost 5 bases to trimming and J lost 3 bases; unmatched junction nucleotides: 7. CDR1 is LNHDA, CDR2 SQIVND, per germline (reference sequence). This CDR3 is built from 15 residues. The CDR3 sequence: CASSLSGQGGYEQYF. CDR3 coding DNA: TGTGCCAGTAGTCTTAGTGGACAGGGGGGCTACGAGCAGTACTTC.

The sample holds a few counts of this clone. The CDR3 region is CASSYSAGYTEAFF. The CDR3 bases are TGTGCCAGCAGTTACTCTGCAGGATACACTGAAGCTTTCTTT. V usage is TRBV6-5 and J usage is TRBJ1-1; D ambiguous. V lost 0 bases and J lost 3, with 8 bases in between. The CDR3 is 14 amino acids. Germline CDR1 MNHEY, CDR2 SVGAGI.

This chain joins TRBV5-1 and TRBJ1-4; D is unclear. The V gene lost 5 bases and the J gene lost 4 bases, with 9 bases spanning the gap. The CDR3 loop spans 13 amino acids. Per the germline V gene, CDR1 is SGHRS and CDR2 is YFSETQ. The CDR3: CASRRQVNEKLFF. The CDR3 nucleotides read TGCGCCAGCAGGCGGCAGGTTAATGAAAAACTGTTTTTT. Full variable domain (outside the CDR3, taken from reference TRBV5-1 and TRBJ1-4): KAGVTQTPRYLIKTRGQQVTLSCSPISGHRSVSWYQQTPGQGLQFLFEYFSETQRNKGNFPGRFSGRQFSNSRSEMNVSTLELGDSALYLCASRRQVNEKLFFGSGTQLSVL.

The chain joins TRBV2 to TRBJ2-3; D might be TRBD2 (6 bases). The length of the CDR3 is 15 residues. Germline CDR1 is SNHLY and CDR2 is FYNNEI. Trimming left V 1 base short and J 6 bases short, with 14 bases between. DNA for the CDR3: TGTGCCAGCAGTGAAGTGGGGGGTTGGCGGGATACGCAGTATTTT. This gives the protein CASSEVGGWRDTQYF.

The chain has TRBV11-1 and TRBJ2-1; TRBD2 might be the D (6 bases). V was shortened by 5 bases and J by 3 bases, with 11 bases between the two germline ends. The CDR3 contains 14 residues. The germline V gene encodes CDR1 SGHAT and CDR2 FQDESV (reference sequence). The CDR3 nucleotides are TGTGCCAGCAGCCGGACGGGGGACTACAATGAGCAGTTCTTC. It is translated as CASSRTGDYNEQFF.

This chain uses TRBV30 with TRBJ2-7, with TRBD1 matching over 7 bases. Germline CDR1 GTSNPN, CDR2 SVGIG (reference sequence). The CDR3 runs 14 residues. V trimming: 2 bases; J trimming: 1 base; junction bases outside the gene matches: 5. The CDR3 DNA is TGTGCCTGGAGTAACCCGGACAGGTCCTACGAGCAGTACTTC. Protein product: CAWSNPDRSYEQYF.

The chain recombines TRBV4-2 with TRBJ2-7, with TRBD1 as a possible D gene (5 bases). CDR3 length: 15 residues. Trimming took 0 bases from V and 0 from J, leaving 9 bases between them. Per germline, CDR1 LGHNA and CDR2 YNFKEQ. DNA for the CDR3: TGTGCCAGCAGCCAAGAAACAGGCAGCTCCTACGAGCAGTACTTC. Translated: CASSQETGSSYEQYF.

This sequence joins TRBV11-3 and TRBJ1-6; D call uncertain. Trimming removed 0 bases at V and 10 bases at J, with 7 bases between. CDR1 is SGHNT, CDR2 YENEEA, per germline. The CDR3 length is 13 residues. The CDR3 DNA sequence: TGTGCCAGCAGCTTAGATCCTGGGTCACCCCTCCACTTT. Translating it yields CASSLDPGSPLHF. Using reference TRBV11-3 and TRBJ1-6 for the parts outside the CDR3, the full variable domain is EAGVVQSPRYKIIEKKQPVAFWCNPISGHNTLYWYLQNLGQGPELLIRYENEEAVDDSQLPKDRFSAERLKGVDSTLKIQPAELGDSAVYLCASSLDPGSPLHFGNGTRLTVT.

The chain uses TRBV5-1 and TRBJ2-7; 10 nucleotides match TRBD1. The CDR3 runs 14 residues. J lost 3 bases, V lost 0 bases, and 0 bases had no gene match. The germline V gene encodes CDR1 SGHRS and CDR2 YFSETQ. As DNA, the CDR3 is TGCGCCAGCAGCTTGGGGACAGGGGGCTACGAGCAGTACTTC. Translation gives CASSLGTGGYEQYF. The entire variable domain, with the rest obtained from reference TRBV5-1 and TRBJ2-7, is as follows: KAGVTQTPRYLIKTRGQQVTLSCSPISGHRSVSWYQQTPGQGLQFLFEYFSETQRNKGNFPGRFSGRQFSNSRSEMNVSTLELGDSALYLCASSLGTGGYEQYFGPGTRLTVT.

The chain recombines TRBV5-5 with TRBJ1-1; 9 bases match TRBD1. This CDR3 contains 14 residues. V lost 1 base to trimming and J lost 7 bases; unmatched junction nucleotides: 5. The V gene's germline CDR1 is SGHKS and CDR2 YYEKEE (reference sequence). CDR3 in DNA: TGTGCCAGCAGCTTGTGGGACAGGGCGGGTGAAGCTTTCTTT. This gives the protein CASSLWDRAGEAFF.

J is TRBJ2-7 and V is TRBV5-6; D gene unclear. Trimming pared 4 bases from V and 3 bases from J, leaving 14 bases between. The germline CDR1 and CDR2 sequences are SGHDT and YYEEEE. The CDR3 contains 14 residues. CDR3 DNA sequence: TGTGCCAGCAGCAGCCAGGACGCAGACTACGAGCAGTACTTC. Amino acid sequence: CASSSQDADYEQYF.

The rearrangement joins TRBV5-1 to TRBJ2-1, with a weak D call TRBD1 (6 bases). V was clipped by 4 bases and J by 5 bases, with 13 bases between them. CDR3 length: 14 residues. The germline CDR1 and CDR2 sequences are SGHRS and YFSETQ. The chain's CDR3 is CASSPYQGNNEQFF. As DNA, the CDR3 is TGCGCCAGCAGCCCGTACCAGGGGAACAATGAGCAGTTCTTC.

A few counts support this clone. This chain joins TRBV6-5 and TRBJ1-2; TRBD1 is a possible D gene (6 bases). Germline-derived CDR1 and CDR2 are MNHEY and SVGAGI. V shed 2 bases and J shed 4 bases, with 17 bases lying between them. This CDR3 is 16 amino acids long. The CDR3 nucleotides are TGTGCCAGCAGTTACACGCAGGGGTCTCTGGTCTATGGCTACACCTTC. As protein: CASSYTQGSLVYGYTF.

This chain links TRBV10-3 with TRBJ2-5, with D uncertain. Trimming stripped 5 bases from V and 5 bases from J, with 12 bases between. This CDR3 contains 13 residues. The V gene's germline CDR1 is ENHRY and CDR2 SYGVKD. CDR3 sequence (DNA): TGTGCCATCAGTCCCGGCCCGGTTGAGACCCAGTACTTC. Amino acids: CAISPGPVETQYF.

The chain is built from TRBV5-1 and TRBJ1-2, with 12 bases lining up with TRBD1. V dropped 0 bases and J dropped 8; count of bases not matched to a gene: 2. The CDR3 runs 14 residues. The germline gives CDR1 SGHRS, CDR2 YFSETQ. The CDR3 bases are TGCGCCAGCAGCTTGGCCGGGACAGGGGGCGGCTACACCTTC. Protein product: CASSLAGTGGGYTF. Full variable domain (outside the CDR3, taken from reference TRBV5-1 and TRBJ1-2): KAGVTQTPRYLIKTRGQQVTLSCSPISGHRSVSWYQQTPGQGLQFLFEYFSETQRNKGNFPGRFSGRQFSNSRSEMNVSTLELGDSALYLCASSLAGTGGGYTFGSGTRLTVV.

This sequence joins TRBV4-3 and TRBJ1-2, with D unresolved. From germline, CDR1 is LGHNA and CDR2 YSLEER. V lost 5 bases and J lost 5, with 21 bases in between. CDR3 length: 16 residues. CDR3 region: CASSTEPGPRAYGYTF. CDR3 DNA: TGCGCCAGCAGCACCGAACCGGGCCCGAGGGCATATGGCTACACCTTC.

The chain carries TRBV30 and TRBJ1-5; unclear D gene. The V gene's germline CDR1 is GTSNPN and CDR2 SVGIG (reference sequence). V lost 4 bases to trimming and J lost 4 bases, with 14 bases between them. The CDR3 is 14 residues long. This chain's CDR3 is CAWNKGWGNQPQHF. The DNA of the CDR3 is TGTGCCTGGAATAAGGGTTGGGGAAATCAGCCCCAGCATTTT.

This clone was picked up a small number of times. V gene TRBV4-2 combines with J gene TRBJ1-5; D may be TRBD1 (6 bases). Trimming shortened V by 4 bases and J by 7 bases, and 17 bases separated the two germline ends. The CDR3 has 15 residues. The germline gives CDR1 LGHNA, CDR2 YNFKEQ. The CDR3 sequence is CASSPSDRTGQPQHF. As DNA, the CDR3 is TGTGCCAGCAGCCCATCAGACAGGACGGGCCAGCCCCAGCATTTT.

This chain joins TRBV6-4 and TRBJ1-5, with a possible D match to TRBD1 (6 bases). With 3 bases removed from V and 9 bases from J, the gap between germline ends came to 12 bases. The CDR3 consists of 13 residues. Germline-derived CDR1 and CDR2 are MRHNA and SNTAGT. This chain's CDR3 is CASSEGGWRPQHF. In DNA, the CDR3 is TGTGCCAGCAGTGAAGGGGGGTGGAGGCCCCAGCATTTT.

CDR3 DNA: TGTGCCTGGAGTGTAACGGCGGCTTTGATCCCCCGCTGGGAGCAGTACTTC. Protein sequence: CAWSVTAALIPRWEQYF. This chain uses TRBV30 with TRBJ2-7; D is unclear. Per germline, CDR1 GTSNPN and CDR2 SVGIG (reference sequence). The V end was cut by 0 bases, the J end by 7 bases, with 25 bases between. The CDR3 spans 17 residues.

This chain's CDR3 is CASSYSEARGNSPLHF. In DNA, the CDR3 is TGTGCCAGCAGTTACTCGGAGGCTCGTGGAAATTCACCCCTCCACTTT. The chain has TRBV6-5 and TRBJ1-6, with no clear D. CDR3 length: 16 residues. The germline gives CDR1 MNHEY, CDR2 SVGAGI. The germline V and J ends were trimmed by 0 bases and 7 bases, with 13 bases remaining between them.

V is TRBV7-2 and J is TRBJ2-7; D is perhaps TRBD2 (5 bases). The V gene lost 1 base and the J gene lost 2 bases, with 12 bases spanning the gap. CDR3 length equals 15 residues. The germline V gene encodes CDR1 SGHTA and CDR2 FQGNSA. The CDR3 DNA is TGTGCCAGCAGCTTAGGCCCCCCTAGCCCCTACGAGCAGTACTTC. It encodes CASSLGPPSPYEQYF.

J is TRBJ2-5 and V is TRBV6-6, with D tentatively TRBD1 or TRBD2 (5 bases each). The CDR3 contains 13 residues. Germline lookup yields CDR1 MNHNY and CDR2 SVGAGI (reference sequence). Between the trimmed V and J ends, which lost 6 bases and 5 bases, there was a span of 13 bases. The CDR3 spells CASSLGPSETQYF. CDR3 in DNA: TGTGCCAGCAGCCTGGGACCCTCGGAGACCCAGTACTTC.